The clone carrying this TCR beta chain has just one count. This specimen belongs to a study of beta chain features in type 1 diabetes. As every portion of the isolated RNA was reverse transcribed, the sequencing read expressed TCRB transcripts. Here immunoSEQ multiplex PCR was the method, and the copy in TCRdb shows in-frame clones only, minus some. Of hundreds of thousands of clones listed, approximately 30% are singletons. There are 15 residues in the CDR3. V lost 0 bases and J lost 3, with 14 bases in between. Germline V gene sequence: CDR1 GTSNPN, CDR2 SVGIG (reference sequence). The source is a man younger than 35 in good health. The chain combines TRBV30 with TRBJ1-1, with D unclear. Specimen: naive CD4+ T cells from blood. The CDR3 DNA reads TGTGCCTGGAGTGTCTTCGGCCAGAGACACACTGAAGCTTTCTTT. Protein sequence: CAWSVFGQRHTEAFF.